The sequence of this T cell receptor (beta chain) was determined in a study of CD8 T cells in ankylosing spondylitis. General study points: Ankylosing spondylitis blood appeared to be characterized by a TCR beta motif of fewer than ten highly homologous variants. Disease-linked clones proved CD8+ and comparatively uncommon in peripheral blood. According to the report, clones linked to the disease were significantly enriched in matched synovial fluid samples taken from ankylosing spondylitis patients.

Each TCR beta library was made by quantitative 5'-RACE that incorporated molecular barcodes. Each CDR3 protein gets one entry after TCRdb re-called the 5' RACE reads with MiXCR. The data contain approximately 400,000 distinct CDR3 sequences, more than 15% of them singletons. This clonotype has ten or more counts. What it binds is unknown. V was pared by 1 base and J by 1 base, with 3 bases between. The CDR3 totals 12 residues. Germline V gene data show CDR1 as SQVTM and CDR2 as ANQGSEA. The receptor comes from a male donor with ankylosing spondylitis. Specimen: blood, either unsorted or a sorted T cell fraction (not recorded which). This chain uses TRBV29-1 with TRBJ2-3; no definite D call. CDR3 protein: CSVEAGTDTQYF. The CDR3 DNA reads TGCAGCGTTGAAGCTGGCACAGATACGCAGTATTTT.